The 5 T cell receptor beta chains presented below share a single source sample, sequenced in a study of cytomegalovirus exposure and HLA in healthy donors. Researchers ran the PCR with 60 Vbeta and 13 Jbeta primers. Here immunoSEQ multiplex PCR was the method, and the copy in TCRdb shows in-frame clones only, minus some. The data contain roughly 70,000 clones, roughly 74% of them singletons. The material sequenced was PBMCs. The receptors shown here come from a human donor in good health.

Written as DNA, the CDR3 is TGTGCCAGCAGCTTAGATAAGGGGCTGAACACTGAAGCTTTCTTT. Its translation is CASSLDKGLNTEAFF. The V call is TRBV7-8, the J call TRBJ1-1; weak D call: TRBD1 (5 bases). The germline gives CDR1 SGHVS, CDR2 FQNEAQ. This CDR3 is 15 amino acids long. Trimming left V 1 base short and J 0 bases short, with 9 bases between.

This clone is large (0.1 to 1%) by share. The chain has TRBV6-6 and TRBJ1-2; tentatively, D is TRBD1 (6 bases). Germline CDR1 MNHNY, CDR2 SVGAGI (reference sequence). V was shortened by 2 bases and J by 7 bases, with 17 bases between the two germline ends. CDR3 length: 15 amino acids. The CDR3 bases are TGTGCCAGCAGTTACCTACATCGGACAGATTTTGGCTACACCTTC. Translating gives CASSYLHRTDFGYTF.

J is TRBJ1-5 and V is TRBV6-6, with D unclear. Germline V gives CDR1 MNHNY, CDR2 SVGAGI (reference sequence). The CDR3 covers 15 residues. V shed 3 bases and J shed 3 bases, with 12 bases lying between them. The CDR3 spells CASSYLGETNQPQHF. The CDR3 DNA reads TGTGCCAGCAGTTATCTCGGGGAGACCAATCAGCCCCAGCATTTT.

The V gene is TRBV5-4, the J gene TRBJ1-2, with 7 bases aligning to TRBD1. Germline lookup yields CDR1 SGHNT and CDR2 YYREEE (reference sequence). The CDR3 runs 15 residues. V dropped 4 bases and J dropped 2; count of bases not matched to a gene: 8. DNA of the CDR3: TGTGCCAGCAGCCCTGAGGGACAGATCAACTATGGCTACACCTTC. Protein product: CASSPEGQINYGYTF.

The chain couples TRBV6-1 to TRBJ1-5; D is ambiguous. With 7 bases removed from V and 3 bases from J, the gap between germline ends came to 10 bases. Germline V CDR1 and CDR2: MNHNS, SASEGT. The CDR3 spans 13 residues. CDR3 bases: TGTGCCAGCATAGGAGGGTTCAATCAGCCCCAGCATTTT. Protein: CASIGGFNQPQHF.